This paragraph reports one T cell receptor (beta chain). These data originate in a study of shared clonotypes between healthy human individuals. Per germline, CDR1 MNHEY and CDR2 SVGAGI. Trimming removed 2 bases from V and 8 bases from J, with 12 bases in between. The CDR3 covers 14 residues. Here immunoSEQ multiplex PCR was the method, and the copy in TCRdb shows in-frame clones only, minus some. This sample yields roughly 2,300,000 clones, of which roughly 92% are seen a single time; about 0.36% belongs to the top ten. This receptor was obtained from a young man in good health. Some clones in this sample may be carry-over from other donors' samples. Sample: naive CD4+ T cells from PBMCs. Described subset: CD45RA+ positively selected. The J gene is TRBJ1-4, the V gene TRBV6-5, with D possibly matching TRBD1 (6 bases). CDR3: CASSYQQGGEKLFF. CDR3 sequence (DNA): TGTGCCAGCAGTTACCAACAGGGTGGAGAAAAACTGTTTTTT.